The 8 T cell receptor beta chains in this list originate from one sample, sequenced in a study of T cell repertoires in cytomegalovirus infection. These receptors' antigens are unknown. TCRdb reprocessed the reads via MiXCR and lists one record per CDR3 protein. This sample yields 80,000 to 90,000 distinct CDR3 sequences, of which about 44% are seen a single time; 80% to 95% belongs to the top ten. The input for sequencing was CD8+ T cells from cultured PBMCs, taken from culture after CMV antigen stimulation. The receptors were gathered from a human donor in good health (CMV status not recorded). Some clones in this sample may be carry-over from other donors' samples.

The J gene is TRBJ1-3, the V gene TRBV7-3; D ambiguous. The CDR3 contains 15 residues. V gave up 5 bases and J gave up 2 bases, with 13 bases separating them. Germline V gene data show CDR1 as SGHTA and CDR2 as FQGTGA. In DNA form, the CDR3 reads TGTGCCAGCAGCGCCGACGGTACAACTGGAAACACCATATATTTT. Residues: CASSADGTTGNTIYF.

In its sample, this clonotype was seen a few times. V gene TRBV20-1 combines with J gene TRBJ2-2; no clear D gene. From germline, CDR1 is DFQATT and CDR2 SNEGSKA (reference sequence). The germline V and J ends were trimmed by 3 bases and 0 bases, with 14 bases remaining between them. CDR3 length: 16 amino acids. The CDR3 DNA reads as TGCAGTGCTAGGGGCTCCTGGGAAGCGAACACCGGGGAGCTGTTTTTT. It codes for CSARGSWEANTGELFF.

This clonotype came up once. The chain carries TRBV2 and TRBJ2-1, with TRBD2 matching 11 bases. J lost 0 bases, V lost 2 bases, and 3 bases had no gene match. Looked up from germline, CDR1 is SNHLY and CDR2 is FYNNEI. The CDR3 is 17 amino acids. The CDR3 DNA sequence: TGTGCCAGCAGTGAAATTCTAGCGGGGGGCTCCTACAATGAGCAGTTCTTC. Translating gives CASSEILAGGSYNEQFF.

The V call is TRBV27, the J call TRBJ1-1; 7 nucleotides agree with TRBD1. Germline loops: CDR1 MNHEY, CDR2 SMNVEV (reference sequence). V gave up 8 bases and J gave up 7 bases; unmatched junction bases: 10. This CDR3 is built from 13 residues. CDR3 nucleotide sequence: TGTGCCAGCTCCTATGACAGGGCTATTGAAGCTTTCTTT. This codes for CASSYDRAIEAFF.

The chain combines TRBV19 with TRBJ2-7; weak D call: TRBD2 (7 bases). Trimming left V 1 base short and J 2 bases short, with 12 bases between. The CDR3 has 15 residues. The V gene's germline CDR1 is LNHDA and CDR2 SQIVND (reference sequence). The CDR3 region is CASSIGGGGPYEQYF. The CDR3 coding sequence is TGTGCCAGTAGTATAGGCGGCGGGGGCCCCTACGAGCAGTACTTC.

The chain uses TRBV7-6 and TRBJ2-3; 8 bases map to TRBD2. Germline trimming cut 6 bases from V and 4 bases from J; bases unmatched to any gene: 21. CDR3 length equals 19 residues. In germline, CDR1 is SGHVS, CDR2 FNYEAQ. CDR3: CASSIVDGGASFVADTQYF. DNA of the CDR3: TGTGCCAGCAGTATCGTGGACGGGGGGGCCTCATTTGTTGCAGATACGCAGTATTTT.

The chain carries TRBV15 and TRBJ2-1; the D gene is possibly TRBD2 (6 bases). Trimming left V 1 base short and J 5 bases short, with 15 bases between. CDR3 length equals 16 residues. CDR1 is LNHNV and CDR2 is YYDKDF in the germline V gene (reference sequence). The CDR3, as DNA: TGTGCCACCAGCAGAGCTTTGGAGGGCCGGGACAATGAGCAGTTCTTC. Its protein product is CATSRALEGRDNEQFF.

The chain carries TRBV5-6 and TRBJ1-1; weak D call: TRBD1 (5 bases). Germline V gives CDR1 SGHDT, CDR2 YYEEEE. V lost 7 bases, J lost 1 base, and 11 bases lay in between. The CDR3 is 13 residues long. CDR3 sequence (DNA): TGTGCCAGCGGAATAGGACAGAACACTGAAGCTTTCTTT. This encodes CASGIGQNTEAFF.